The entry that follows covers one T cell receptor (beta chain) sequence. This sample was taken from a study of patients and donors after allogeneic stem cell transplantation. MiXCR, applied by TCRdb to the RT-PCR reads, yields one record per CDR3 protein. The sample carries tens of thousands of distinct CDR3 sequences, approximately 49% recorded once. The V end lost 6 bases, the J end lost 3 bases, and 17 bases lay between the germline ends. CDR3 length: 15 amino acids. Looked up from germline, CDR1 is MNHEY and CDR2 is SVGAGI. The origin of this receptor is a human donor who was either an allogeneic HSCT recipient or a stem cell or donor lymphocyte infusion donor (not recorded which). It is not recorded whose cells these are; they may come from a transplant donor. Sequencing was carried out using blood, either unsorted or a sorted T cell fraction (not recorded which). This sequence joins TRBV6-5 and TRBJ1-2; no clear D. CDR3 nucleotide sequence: TGTGCCAGCAGAGCGGGAGTCGTAGTTGACTATGGCTACACCTTC. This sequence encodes CASRAGVVVDYGYTF.